The source of this T cell receptor beta chain is a study of blood T cell repertoires in COVID-19. Study context: Spain, Italy and the United States supplied samples that represented acute and convalescent COVID-19. T cells, B-cell-depleted T cells, or PBMCs supplied cDNA or gDNA.

Per the original data handling: Researchers report that nucleated cell counts were estimated from reference gene primer amplification. Generated by immunoSEQ multiplex PCR, the TCRdb table keeps only in-frame clones and is missing some. V and J calls plus clone size are reproduced from that table; the DNA served to infer D and trimming. Seen here are under 150,000 clones, roughly 80% observed once, and the top ten hold approximately 1.8%. Germline assignment: CDR1 LNHDA and CDR2 SQIVND (reference sequence). The V gene end was trimmed by 5 bases and the J gene end by 3 bases; junction bases not matched to a gene: 9. The CDR3 contains 16 residues.

Sequences were obtained from peripheral blood. The source of this sequence is a man between 65 and 85 years old with acute or convalescent COVID-19. The chain carries TRBV19 and TRBJ1-1; 10 bases match TRBD1. This CDR3 is CASSPRQGAGDTEAFF. The DNA of the CDR3 is TGTGCCAGTAGTCCCCGACAGGGGGCTGGGGACACTGAAGCTTTCTTT.